The subject of this entry is one T cell receptor (beta chain). Its antigen remains unknown. These data are taken from a study of CD8+ T cells in alopecia areata. Study results and limitations: Tofacitinib did not eliminate many expanded lesional clones from scalp or blood. Compared with normal scalp, lesional scalp had higher clonality and more expanded CD8+ clones.

Following extraction, RNA underwent reverse transcription to cDNA, which served as the sequencing template. Assay: immunoSEQ multiplex PCR; the TCRdb copy retains only in-frame clones and omits some. Altogether 75,000 to 85,000 clones are present, approximately 70% being singletons, with the ten largest covering 23%. The treatment denotes: oral pan-JAK inhibitor, 5-10 mg twice daily. As part of sample collection, lesional scalp punch biopsies and peripheral blood were taken from alopecia areata patients. Sorted out of PBMCs were CD4+ T cells and CD8+ T cells. This specimen was CD8+ T cells sorted from blood, taken at week 24, from a patient treated with tofacitinib. The clonotype comes from a human donor with alopecia areata.

The chain's CDR3 is CASSFASSEQYF. The CDR3 region has the DNA TGTGCCAGCAGTTTCGCTTCAAGCGAGCAGTACTTC. The genes are TRBV27 and TRBJ2-7, with D uncertain. Per the germline V gene, CDR1 is MNHEY and CDR2 is SMNVEV (reference sequence). This CDR3 spans 12 amino acids. The ends were cut back, 3 bases at V and 6 bases at J, with 9 bases in the middle.